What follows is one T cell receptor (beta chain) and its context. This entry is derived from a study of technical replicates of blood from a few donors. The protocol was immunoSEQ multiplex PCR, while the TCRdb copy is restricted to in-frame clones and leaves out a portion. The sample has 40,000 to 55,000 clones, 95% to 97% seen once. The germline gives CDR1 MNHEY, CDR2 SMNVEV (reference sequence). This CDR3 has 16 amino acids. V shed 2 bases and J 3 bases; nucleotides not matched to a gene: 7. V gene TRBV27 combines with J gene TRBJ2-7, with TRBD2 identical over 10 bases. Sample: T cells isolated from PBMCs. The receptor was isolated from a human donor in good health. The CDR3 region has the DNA TGTGCCAGCAGTTTAGGGCTAGCGGGGGCCATCTACGAGCAGTACTTC. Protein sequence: CASSLGLAGAIYEQYF.